The 19 T cell receptor beta chains listed next were all sequenced from one sample in a study of T cells in Graves' hyperthyroidism and ophthalmopathy. There were TCR beta CDR3 regions amplified from RNA transcripts. HTBI primers were the set used in a first-round RT-PCR of the TCR CDR3. TCRdb re-called the multiplex PCR reads through MiXCR, storing one row per CDR3 protein. The data show 550,000 to 850,000 distinct CDR3 sequences, with approximately 18% seen just once and roughly a sixth held by the top ten. Sequenced material: blood. The receptors shown here come from a woman in her 50s with Graves' hyperthyroidism that later progressed to Graves' ophthalmopathy.

The rearrangement joins TRBV12-3 or TRBV12-4 to TRBJ1-1, with a possible D match to TRBD1 (6 bases). The CDR3 runs 14 residues. Trimming removed 5 bases at V and 0 bases at J, with 10 bases between. The CDR3: CASSGQLLNTEAFF. DNA of the CDR3: TGTGCCAGCAGTGGACAGCTTCTGAACACTGAAGCTTTCTTT.

This clonotype was observed at least ten times. The chain carries TRBV30 and TRBJ1-1; D call uncertain. CDR1 and CDR2 from the germline V gene are GTSNPN and SVGIG (reference sequence). Trimming pared 3 bases from V and 7 bases from J, leaving 15 bases between. The CDR3 has 13 residues. The CDR3 reads CAWSLGFSNEAFF. The CDR3 DNA reads TGTGCCTGGAGCCTCGGATTTAGCAATGAAGCTTTCTTT.

This clonotype was counted at least ten times. The CDR3 spells CSVQGRGDTDTQYF. CDR3 in DNA: TGCAGCGTACAGGGACGTGGAGACACAGATACGCAGTATTTT. The rearrangement links TRBV29-1 to TRBJ2-3; D is possibly TRBD1 (6 bases). CDR1 and CDR2 from the germline V gene are SQVTM and ANQGSEA. The germline V and J ends were trimmed by 6 bases and 2 bases, with 15 bases remaining between them. The CDR3 is 14 residues long.

This clonotype was recorded a few times. The chain recombines TRBV10-3 with TRBJ1-1; D uncertain. V was shortened by 4 bases and J by 4 bases, with 13 bases between the two germline ends. Germline loops: CDR1 ENHRY, CDR2 SYGVKD. The CDR3 extends over 14 amino acids. The CDR3 loop reads CAISGELKSTEAFF. CDR3 bases: TGTGCCATCAGTGGAGAGCTGAAGTCCACTGAAGCTTTCTTT.

There are a few counts of this clonotype. V gene TRBV14 combines with J gene TRBJ1-2, with 7 bases aligning to TRBD1. The CDR3 is made up of 13 amino acids. The V gene end was trimmed by 3 bases and the J gene end by 4 bases; junction bases not matched to a gene: 2. Germline values: CDR1 SGHDN, CDR2 FVKESK. The CDR3 region is CASSHWDSYGYTF. The CDR3, as DNA: TGTGCCAGCAGCCACTGGGACAGCTATGGCTACACCTTC.

The chain combines TRBV7-9 with TRBJ1-4, with TRBD1 identical over 7 bases. The germline V gene encodes CDR1 SEHNR and CDR2 FQNEAQ (reference sequence). The length of the CDR3 is 17 residues. Trimming cost V 5 bases and J 3 bases; bases outside gene matches: 12. The CDR3: CASSILSGDSANEKLFF. The CDR3 DNA reads TGTGCCAGCAGCATCCTCTCAGGGGACAGTGCTAATGAAAAACTGTTTTTT.

Only a few counts were recorded for this clonotype. The J gene is TRBJ2-2, the V gene TRBV12-3 or TRBV12-4; D may be TRBD1 (6 bases). The germline V and J ends were trimmed by 4 bases and 3 bases, with 12 bases remaining between them. This CDR3 comprises 15 residues. CDR3 DNA: TGTGCCAGCAGTTCCGGGACAATGCACACCGGGGAGCTGTTTTTT. Its translation: CASSSGTMHTGELFF.

The chain combines TRBV13 with TRBJ1-3; 7 nucleotides match TRBD1. Germline V lookup: CDR1 PRHDT, CDR2 FYEKMQ (reference sequence). The CDR3 covers 16 residues. Unmatched junction bases numbered 7, after V lost 5 bases and J lost 0 bases. The CDR3 coding sequence is TGTGCCAGCAGCAAGGGACAGCCTTTCTCTGGAAACACCATATATTTT. It codes for CASSKGQPFSGNTIYF.

There are many counts of this clonotype. This rearrangement joins TRBV7-8 to TRBJ1-5; 7 bases fit TRBD1. Germline CDR1 and CDR2: SGHVS and FQNEAQ. The trim removed 1 base at V and 3 bases at J, leaving 3 bases unmatched. This CDR3 is built from 15 residues. CDR3 residues: CASSLGQGNNQPQHF. The CDR3 nucleotides are TGTGCCAGCAGCTTAGGACAGGGAAACAATCAGCCCCAGCATTTT.

This chain connects TRBV5-1 to TRBJ1-2; D may be TRBD1 (5 bases). CDR3 length: 13 amino acids. With 2 bases removed from V and 6 bases from J, the gap between germline ends came to 11 bases. The germline V gene has CDR1 SGHRS and CDR2 YFSETQ. CDR3 amino acids: CASSLDRQDGYTF. The CDR3 DNA sequence: TGCGCCAGCAGCTTAGACAGACAAGATGGCTACACCTTC.

On this clonotype: No conserved phenylalanine or tryptophan is present at the end of the CDR3, so a read error is the likely explanation. The chain joins TRBV2 to TRBJ2-7, with 7 positions matching TRBD1. The V and J ends lost 4 bases and 0 bases, in that order; junction bases with no gene match: 12. Per germline, CDR1 SNHLY and CDR2 FYNNEI. The CDR3 extends over 17 amino acids. The CDR3 sequence is CASSAIEQGISSYEQYL. CDR3 DNA sequence: TGTGCCAGCAGTGCCATTGAACAGGGGATAAGCTCCTACGAGCAGTACCTC.

The table lists this clonotype with many counts. This chain joins TRBV20-1 and TRBJ2-7, with 8 bases matching TRBD1. After removal of 0 bases from V and 2 bases from J, the junction contained 9 bases not matched to a gene. This CDR3 has 16 residues. Per the germline V gene, CDR1 is DFQATT and CDR2 is SNEGSKA (reference sequence). The CDR3 DNA reads as TGCAGTGCTAGAGATCTCAGGACAGGGATAACCTACGAGCAGTACTTC. Protein: CSARDLRTGITYEQYF.

This chain joins TRBV4-1 and TRBJ2-3, with D uncertain. V gave up 0 bases and J gave up 1 base, with 5 bases separating them. Germline CDR1 and CDR2: MGHRA and YSYEKL. CDR3 length: 14 amino acids. In nucleotides, the CDR3 is TGCGCCAGCAGCCAAGATACCGGCACAGATACGCAGTATTTT. Residues: CASSQDTGTDTQYF.

This clonotype was detected many times. The V call is TRBV20-1, the J call TRBJ2-7; 9 nucleotides align to TRBD2. Germline CDR1 and CDR2: DFQATT and SNEGSKA (reference sequence). This CDR3 contains 13 residues. V gave up 2 bases and J gave up 3 bases; unmatched junction bases: 2. CDR3 sequence: CSARLAGNYEQYF. CDR3 nucleotide sequence: TGCAGTGCTAGACTAGCGGGGAACTACGAGCAGTACTTC.

This clonotype was detected ten times or more. The CDR3 DNA follows: TGTGCCACCTCGGACAGGGAAGGGGAAAAACTGTTTTTT. The encoded protein is CATSDREGEKLFF. The chain carries TRBV18 and TRBJ1-4; 8 nucleotides agree with TRBD1. The V and J ends lost 10 bases and 8 bases, in that order; junction bases with no gene match: 9. Germline CDR1 is KGHSH and CDR2 is LQKENI. The CDR3 covers 13 residues.

This clonotype was seen a few times. The rearrangement links TRBV5-4 to TRBJ2-7; TRBD1 might be the D (6 bases). V was trimmed by 4 bases and J by 6 bases, leaving 8 bases between them. Germline loops: CDR1 SGHNT, CDR2 YYREEE (reference sequence). The CDR3 is made up of 11 amino acids. The CDR3 protein is CASSEGVEQYF. In nucleotides, the CDR3 is TGTGCCAGCAGCGAGGGGGTCGAGCAGTACTTC.

The chain joins TRBV7-9 to TRBJ1-4, with 7 bases identical to TRBD1. This CDR3 spans 16 amino acids. Looked up from germline, CDR1 is SEHNR and CDR2 is FQNEAQ (reference sequence). V lost 1 base to trimming and J lost 5 bases; unmatched junction nucleotides: 7. Here the CDR3 reads CASSLELHRGNEKLFF. The CDR3 nucleotides read TGTGCCAGCAGCTTAGAGTTGCACAGGGGAAATGAAAAACTGTTTTTT.

This clonotype has only a few counts. The genes are TRBV20-1 and TRBJ2-7, with TRBD2 matching over 8 bases. CDR3 length equals 12 residues. Germline lookup yields CDR1 DFQATT and CDR2 SNEGSKA (reference sequence). Trimming took 6 bases from V and 3 from J; bases not matched to a gene: 4. CDR3 amino acids: CSAPGLGYEQYF. The CDR3 DNA follows: TGCAGTGCCCCGGGACTAGGCTACGAGCAGTACTTC.

A few counts support this clonotype. This sequence joins TRBV13 and TRBJ2-7, with D possibly matching TRBD1 (6 bases). V was cut by 4 bases and J by 4 bases, with 17 bases left in between. In germline, CDR1 is PRHDT, CDR2 FYEKMQ (reference sequence). This CDR3 is built from 15 residues. This chain's CDR3 is CASSSHLQGRYEQYF. In nucleotides, the CDR3 is TGTGCCAGCAGCTCCCATTTACAGGGCAGGTACGAGCAGTACTTC.